The T cell receptor beta chain described here comes from a study of blood T cell repertoires in COVID-19. Looking at the study overall: There were acute and convalescent COVID-19 samples, and they came from the United States, Italy and Spain. PBMCs, B-cell-depleted T cells, or T cells provided the cDNA or gDNA that made up the material.

Study processing details: Amplification from reference gene primers served as the basis for estimated nucleated cell counts. Data came from immunoSEQ multiplex PCR; TCRdb stores just in-frame clones and leaves some out. D and trimming come from the DNA, and the V and J calls and clone size come from that table. The sample lists 280,000 or so clones; roughly 88% were seen once. The germline CDR1 and CDR2 sequences are SGHRS and YFSETQ. The V end lost 5 bases, the J end lost 2 bases, and 9 bases lay between the germline ends. CDR3 length: 13 residues. This TCR was sampled from a man between 18 and 29 years old with active or convalescent COVID-19. The sample taken for sequencing was peripheral blood. V and J are TRBV5-1 and TRBJ2-3; TRBD2 might be the D (6 bases). CDR3 coding DNA: TGCGCCAGCAGGGTAGCGGTCACAGATACGCAGTATTTT. Amino acids: CASRVAVTDTQYF.